The clone carrying this T cell receptor (beta chain) was counted a few times. Its antigen remains unknown. The source of the sample is a study of T-cell reconstitution after alpha-beta-depleted transplantation in children. Findings and caveats of the study: Several hundred expanded graft clones reportedly were the source of alpha-beta T cells about two months after transplant. Hyperexpanded clones declined; after one year, newly produced T cells mostly supplied diversity. Day-60 TCRbeta diversity that was high in some patients was derived from surviving recipient T cells and thymic progenitors.

Germline V lookup: CDR1 SGHVS, CDR2 FQNEAQ. This CDR3 is built from 13 residues. V lost 0 bases to trimming and J lost 13 bases, with 10 bases between them. The authors prepared the TCRbeta library with unique molecular identifiers. TCRdb fed the PCR reads into MiXCR, producing one record per CDR3 protein. Here the sample spans about a million distinct CDR3 sequences, about 31% being singletons. The J gene is TRBJ1-6, the V gene TRBV7-8, with TRBD1 as a possible D gene (5 bases). The sequencing here drew on PBMCs, mostly from graft donor cells, taken 360 days after TCRalphabeta/CD19-depleted stem cell transplant. The source is a boy under two years old who had a stem cell transplant for SCID, so the T cells may come from the graft donor. CDR3 DNA sequence: TGTGCCAGCAGCTTAGCCGGGCAGGGCCCCCTCCACTTT. This sequence encodes CASSLAGQGPLHF.